The clone carrying this T cell receptor (beta chain) was seen just once. Its specificity is unknown. This entry is derived from a study of T cell responses to AZD1222 COVID-19 vaccine. The study's findings and limits: Vaccine-related CD4 TCRs covered spike, predominating at 160-218 and 743-854.

The CDR3 runs 16 residues. Germline assignment: CDR1 GTSNPN and CDR2 SVGIG (reference sequence). The trim removed 3 bases at V and 0 bases at J, leaving 8 bases unmatched. Method: immunoSEQ multiplex PCR; TCRdb's copy keeps in-frame clones and lacks some. The table shows over 90,000 clones, with roughly 90% occurring only once. Sequenced here: peripheral blood, sampled 28 days after the second AZD1222 dose. This receptor was obtained from an adult who received the AZD1222 COVID-19 vaccine. V and J are TRBV30 and TRBJ1-2; 9 positions match TRBD1. The CDR3 DNA follows: TGTGCCTGGAGAGCCATTACAGGGGGCACTAACTATGGCTACACCTTC. Encoded protein: CAWRAITGGTNYGYTF.